This paragraph covers one T cell receptor beta chain sequence. No antigen is known for it. The data stem from a study of CD8+CD57+ T cells in acquired aplastic anemia. Looking at the study overall: Isolated CD4+ and CD8+ cells, once sorted, yielded DNA averaging roughly 3.2 ug.

General study findings and limits: The CD8+ Simpson's diversity of patients and controls was not significantly different. It was found that some 30 CD8+ CDR3 sequences were shared between patients and controls.

CDR3 and TCR beta VDJ profiling relied on a genomic DNA template. TCRdb fed the reads into MiXCR, producing one record per CDR3 protein. The table lists 160,000 or so distinct CDR3 sequences, 60% to 80% of them singletons. Germline lookup yields CDR1 SGHTA and CDR2 FQGNSA. Trimming removed 4 bases at V and 13 bases at J, with 13 bases between. The CDR3 runs to 12 residues. By flow cytometry, patients selected for sequencing had shown an expansion of CD8+CD57+ cells. Specimen: sorted CD4+, CD8+, or CD8+CD57+ T cells (not recorded which) from PBMCs. The genes are TRBV7-2 and TRBJ2-2; no definite D call. This sequence originates from a human donor with aplastic anemia. In nucleotides, the CDR3 is TGTGCCAGCAGCTCCAACCATCGTGTGCTGTTTTTT. This gives the protein CASSSNHRVLFF. Full variable domain (outside the CDR3, taken from reference TRBV7-2 and TRBJ2-2): GAGVSQSPSNKVTEKGKDVELRCDPISGHTALYWYRQSLGQGLEFLIYFQGNSAPDKSGLPSDRFSAERTGGSVSTLTIQRTQQEDSAVYLCASSSNHRVLFFGEGSRLTVL.